The T cell receptor (beta chain) under discussion was sequenced for a study of long-term antiretroviral therapy in people with HIV. A word on this clone: No antigen is known for it.

Trimming removed 8 bases at V and 3 bases at J, with 14 bases between. The CDR3 loop spans 14 amino acids. The germline CDR1 and CDR2 sequences are LNHDA and SQIVND (reference sequence). Runs used v3.0 of the immunoSEQ assay and were done at survey level. The method was immunoSEQ multiplex PCR; TCRdb's version includes in-frame clones alone and lacks a portion of them. This table holds tens of thousands of clones, roughly 80% found once. Every sample had 1-10 million cryopreserved PBMC in it before DNA extraction. Study-wide results and limits: Those clones which expanded before ART made up the dominant part of the repertoire at all time points.

The sequencing used unsorted PBMCs, collected 0.7 years before starting antiretroviral therapy. This clonotype was sampled from a man aged 30 to 45 with HIV. The J gene is TRBJ1-5, the V gene TRBV19, with D perhaps TRBD1 (5 bases). Written as DNA, the CDR3 is TGTGCCAGTGGTAAGACAGCACACAATCAGCCCCAGCATTTT. Translating gives CASGKTAHNQPQHF.